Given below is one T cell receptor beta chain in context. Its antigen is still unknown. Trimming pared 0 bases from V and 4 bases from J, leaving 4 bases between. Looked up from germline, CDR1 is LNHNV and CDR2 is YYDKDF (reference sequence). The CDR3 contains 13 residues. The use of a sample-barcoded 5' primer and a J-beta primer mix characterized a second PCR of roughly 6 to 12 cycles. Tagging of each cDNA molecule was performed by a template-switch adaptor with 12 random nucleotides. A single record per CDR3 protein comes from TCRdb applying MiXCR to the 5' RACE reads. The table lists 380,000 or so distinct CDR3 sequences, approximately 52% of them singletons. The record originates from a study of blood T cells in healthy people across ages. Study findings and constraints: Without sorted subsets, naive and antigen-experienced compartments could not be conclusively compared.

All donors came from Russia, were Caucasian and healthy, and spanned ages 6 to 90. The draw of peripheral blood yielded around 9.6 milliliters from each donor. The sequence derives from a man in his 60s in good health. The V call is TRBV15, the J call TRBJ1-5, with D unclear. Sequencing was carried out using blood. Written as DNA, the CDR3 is TGTGCCACCAGCAGAGACCCAAATCAGCCCCAGCATTTT. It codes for CATSRDPNQPQHF.